The clone carrying this T cell receptor beta chain was seen many times. The target antigen is unknown. This sample is drawn from a study of T cells in Graves' hyperthyroidism and ophthalmopathy. Study-wide points: Ophthalmopathy could be told apart from stable hyperthyroidism with a 13 V-J model.

Clinical symptoms, serum thyroxine, TRAb, thyroid ultrasound and orbital computed tomography informed diagnoses. TCR beta CDR3 regions were amplified from RNA. HTBI primers were used for first-round RT-PCR of the TCR CDR3. One entry per CDR3 protein results from TCRdb running MiXCR on the multiplex PCR reads. Altogether a few hundred thousand distinct CDR3 sequences are present, approximately 14% being singletons, with the ten largest covering 5.3%. The sequencing input was blood. This TCR derives from a woman under 30 with Graves' hyperthyroidism.

CDR3 sequence (DNA): TGTGCCAGTAGATCTAGCGGAAGAACAGATACGCAGTATTTT. Its protein product is CASRSSGRTDTQYF. This chain uses TRBV7-9 with TRBJ2-3; 7 bases are shared with TRBD2. The V gene end was trimmed by 9 bases and the J gene end by 3 bases; junction bases not matched to a gene: 9. The length of the CDR3 is 14 residues. CDR1 is SEHNR and CDR2 is FQNEAQ in the germline V gene (reference sequence).